Listed below are T cell receptor beta chains from one sample, sequenced in a study of human T cells and chemical hapten exposure. TCRdb called the RACE reads again in MiXCR, with one record for every CDR3 protein. The profile covers tens of thousands of distinct CDR3 sequences, with 14% appearing a single time and over 3.5% taken by the ten largest. Specimen: whole blood, collected in connection with sensitization to the hapten diphenylcyclopropenone (DPC). All receptors derive from a woman aged 45-65 years with alopecia areata. Some clones in this sample may be carry-over from other donors' samples. The CDR3 runs from the conserved cysteine through the conserved F or W. Each record gives: J gene, D gene, V gene, clone size, CDR3 DNA, CDR3 protein. A D gene is named only where the DNA matches it firmly. Expanded clones are given a class, and other clones once, few, many or no size at all.

TRBJ2-1 | TRBD1 | TRBV5-1 | - | TGCGCCAGCTTCGGGACAGGCCAGAATGAGCAGTTCTTC | CASFGTGQNEQFF
TRBJ2-1 | TRBD2 | TRBV2 | few | TGTGCCAGCAGTGCTTCTAGCGGGAGCTACAATGAGCAGTTCTTC | CASSASSGSYNEQFF
TRBJ2-1 | TRBD2 | TRBV6-5 | many | TGTGCCAGCAGTCTTAGCGGGAGGGGAGGCAATGAGCAGTTCTTC | CASSLSGRGGNEQFF
TRBJ2-7 | - | TRBV9 | - | TGTGCCAGCAGCGTAGAAGCGGGTATAAGAGAGCAGTACTTC | CASSVEAGIREQYF
TRBJ2-3 | - | TRBV20-1 | few | TGCAGTGCTAGATCCCTGCACCGACAAACCCCTAGCACAGATACGCAGTATTTT | CSARSLHRQTPSTDTQYF
TRBJ2-3 | - | TRBV20-1 | many | TGCAGTGCTAGAGCGGGGGCGAGGAACACAGATACGCAGTATTTT | CSARAGARNTDTQYF
TRBJ1-4 | TRBD1 | TRBV27 | - | TGTGCCAGCAGTCCATACACCGGGACAGGTCGGGAAAAACTGTTTTTT | CASSPYTGTGREKLFF
TRBJ2-7 | TRBD1 | TRBV28 | few | TGTGCCAGCAGAATATCCGGGACAGGGGGCTTCGAGCAGTACTTC | CASRISGTGGFEQYF
TRBJ2-1 | TRBD2 | TRBV5-4 | few | TGTGCCAGCAGCTTGAGGGCTAGCGGCTACAATGAGCAGTTCTTC | CASSLRASGYNEQFF
TRBJ2-5 | TRBD1 | TRBV6-2/TRBV6-3 | - | TGTGCCAGCAGGACAGGGTCTCCGACGACCCAGTACTTC | CASRTGSPTTQYF
TRBJ2-5 | TRBD1 | TRBV7-2 | - | TGTGCCAGCAGCCCGGGACAGGGGTTACCAGAGACCCAGTACTTC | CASSPGQGLPETQYF
TRBJ2-1 | - | TRBV20-1 | - | TGCAGTGCTAGGGGACCGGGACTCAAGCAGTTCTTC | CSARGPGLKQFF
TRBJ2-1 | - | TRBV7-2 | - | TGTGCCAGCACCCAGAATGGGGGCCCGAATGAGCAGTTCTTC | CASTQNGGPNEQFF
TRBJ2-1 | - | TRBV19 | few | TGTGCCACAAGAACCAATGAGCAGTTCTTC | CATRTNEQFF
TRBJ1-2 | - | TRBV7-9 | few | TGTGCCAGCAGCGCGGCGATTACAGGGAAAATCGATGGCTACACCTTC | CASSAAITGKIDGYTF
TRBJ2-5 | TRBD1 | TRBV2 | few | TGTGCCAGCAGGGACAGGGGCGCCCCTCAAGAGACCCAGTACTTC | CASRDRGAPQETQYF
TRBJ2-3 | TRBD2 | TRBV14 | few | TGTGCCAGCAGCCAAGATTTACTAGCGGGCACAGATACGCAGTATTTT | CASSQDLLAGTDTQYF
TRBJ2-4 | - | TRBV28 | few | TGTGCCAGCAATGAAGTACTCCGAAACATTCAGTACTTC | CASNEVLRNIQYF
TRBJ1-4 | TRBD1 | TRBV10-2 | - | TGCGCCAGCAGACCTCCCGGGACAGGAAATGAAAAACTGTTTTTT | CASRPPGTGNEKLFF
TRBJ2-1 | TRBD2 | TRBV20-1 | few | TGCAGTGCTAGAGATCGTATAGCTAGCGGGAGGACCAATGAGCAGTTCTTC | CSARDRIASGRTNEQFF
TRBJ2-7 | - | TRBV5-1 | few | TGCGCCAGCAGATTCGGACGGGGGAGCTCCTACGAGCAGTACTTC | CASRFGRGSSYEQYF